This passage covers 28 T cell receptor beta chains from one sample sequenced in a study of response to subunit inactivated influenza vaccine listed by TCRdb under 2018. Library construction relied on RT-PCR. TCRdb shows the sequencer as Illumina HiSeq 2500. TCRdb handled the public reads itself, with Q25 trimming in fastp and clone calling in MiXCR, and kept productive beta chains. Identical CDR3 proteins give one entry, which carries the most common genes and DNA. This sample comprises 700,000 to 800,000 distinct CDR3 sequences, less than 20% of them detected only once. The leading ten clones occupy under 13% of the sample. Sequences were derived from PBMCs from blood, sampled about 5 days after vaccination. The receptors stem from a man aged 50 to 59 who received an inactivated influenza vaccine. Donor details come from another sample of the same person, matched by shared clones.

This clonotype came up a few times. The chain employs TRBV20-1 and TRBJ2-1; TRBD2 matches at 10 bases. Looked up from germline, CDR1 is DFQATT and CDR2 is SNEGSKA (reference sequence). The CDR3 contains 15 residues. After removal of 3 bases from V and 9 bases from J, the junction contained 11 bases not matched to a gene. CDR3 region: CSASGSGRWFGEQFF. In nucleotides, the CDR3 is TGCAGTGCTAGCGGTAGCGGGAGGTGGTTTGGTGAGCAGTTCTTC.

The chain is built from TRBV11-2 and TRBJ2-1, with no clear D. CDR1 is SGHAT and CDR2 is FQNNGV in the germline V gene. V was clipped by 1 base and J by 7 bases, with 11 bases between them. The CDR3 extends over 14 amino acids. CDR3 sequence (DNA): TGTGCCAGCAGCTTAGTTAATTCGGGTAATGAGCAGTTCTTC. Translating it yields CASSLVNSGNEQFF.

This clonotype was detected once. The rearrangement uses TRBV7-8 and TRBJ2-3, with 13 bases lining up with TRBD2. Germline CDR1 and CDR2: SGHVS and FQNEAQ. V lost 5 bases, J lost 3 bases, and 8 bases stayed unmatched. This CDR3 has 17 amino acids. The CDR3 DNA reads TGTGCCAGCAGCCTCGGACTAGCGGGAGAGCGGACAGATACGCAGTATTTT. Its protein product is CASSLGLAGERTDTQYF. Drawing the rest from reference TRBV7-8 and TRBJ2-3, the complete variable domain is GAGVSQSPRYKVAKRGQDVALRCDPISGHVSLFWYQQALGQGPEFLTYFQNEAQLDKSGLPSDRFFAERPEGSVSTLKIQRTQQEDSAVYLCASSLGLAGERTDTQYFGPGTRLTVL.

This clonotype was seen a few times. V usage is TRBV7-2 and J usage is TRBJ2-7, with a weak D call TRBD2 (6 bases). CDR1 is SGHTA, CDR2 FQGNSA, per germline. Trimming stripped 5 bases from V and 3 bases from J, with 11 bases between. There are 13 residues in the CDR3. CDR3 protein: CASSQNGGYEQYF. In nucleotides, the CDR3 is TGTGCCAGCAGCCAGAACGGGGGCTACGAGCAGTACTTC.

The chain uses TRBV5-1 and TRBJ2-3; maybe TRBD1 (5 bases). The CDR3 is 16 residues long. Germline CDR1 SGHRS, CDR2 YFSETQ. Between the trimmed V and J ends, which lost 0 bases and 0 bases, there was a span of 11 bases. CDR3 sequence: CASSLEGYTSTDTQYF. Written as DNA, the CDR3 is TGCGCCAGCAGCTTGGAGGGGTATACTAGCACAGATACGCAGTATTTT.

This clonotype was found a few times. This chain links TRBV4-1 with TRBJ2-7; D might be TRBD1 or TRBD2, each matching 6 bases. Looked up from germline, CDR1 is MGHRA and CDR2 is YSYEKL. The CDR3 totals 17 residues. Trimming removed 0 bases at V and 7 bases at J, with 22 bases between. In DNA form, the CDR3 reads TGCGCCAGCAGCCAAGATGGTGCCCTAGGGGGGCTACGGGAGCAGTACTTC. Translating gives CASSQDGALGGLREQYF.

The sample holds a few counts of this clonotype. Here the CDR3 DNA reads TGTGCCAGCAGTTACTCGGGCAGCCTCCCAGATACGCAGTATTTT. Residues: CASSYSGSLPDTQYF. The rearrangement joins TRBV6-5 to TRBJ2-3; D gene ambiguous. The V and J ends lost 0 bases and 4 bases respectively, with 11 bases between them. CDR3 size: 15 residues. The germline V gene has CDR1 MNHEY and CDR2 SVGAGI.

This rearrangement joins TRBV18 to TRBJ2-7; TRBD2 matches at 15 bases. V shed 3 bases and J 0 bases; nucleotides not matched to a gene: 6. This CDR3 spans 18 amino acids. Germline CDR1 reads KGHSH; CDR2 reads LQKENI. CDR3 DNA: TGTGCCAGCTCACCGCTGGGACTAGCGGGGGGTTCCTCCTACGAGCAGTACTTC. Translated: CASSPLGLAGGSSYEQYF.

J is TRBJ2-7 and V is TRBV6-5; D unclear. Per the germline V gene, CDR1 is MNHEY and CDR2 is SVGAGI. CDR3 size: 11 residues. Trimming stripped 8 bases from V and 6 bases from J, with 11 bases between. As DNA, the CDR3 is TGTGCCAGCGGGTTTGGCTCCGAGCAGTACTTC. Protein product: CASGFGSEQYF.

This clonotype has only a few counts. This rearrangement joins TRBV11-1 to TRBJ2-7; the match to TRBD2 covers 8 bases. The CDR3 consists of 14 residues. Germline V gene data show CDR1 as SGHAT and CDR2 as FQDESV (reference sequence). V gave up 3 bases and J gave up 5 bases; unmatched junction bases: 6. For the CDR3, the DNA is TGTGCCAGCAGCTTCAGCGGGAGTAACCACGAGCAGTACTTC. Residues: CASSFSGSNHEQYF.

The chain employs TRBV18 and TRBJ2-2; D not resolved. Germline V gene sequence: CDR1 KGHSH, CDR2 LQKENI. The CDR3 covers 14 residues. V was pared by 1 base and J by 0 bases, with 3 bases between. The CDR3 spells CASSPQSNTGELFF. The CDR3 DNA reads TGTGCCAGCTCACCACAGTCGAACACCGGGGAGCTGTTTTTT.

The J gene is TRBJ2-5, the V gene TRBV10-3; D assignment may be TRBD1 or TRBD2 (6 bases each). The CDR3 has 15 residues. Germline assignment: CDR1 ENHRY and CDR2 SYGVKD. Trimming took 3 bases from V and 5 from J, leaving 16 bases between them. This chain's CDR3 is CAISEPSRGGETQYF. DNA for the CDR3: TGTGCCATCAGTGAACCTAGTAGAGGGGGGGAGACCCAGTACTTC.

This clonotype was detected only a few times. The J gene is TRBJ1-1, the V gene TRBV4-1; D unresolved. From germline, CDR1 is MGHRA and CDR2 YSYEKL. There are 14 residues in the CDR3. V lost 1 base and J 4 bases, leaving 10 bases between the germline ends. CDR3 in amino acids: CASSQGPGATEAFF. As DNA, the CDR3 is TGCGCCAGCAGCCAAGGCCCGGGAGCCACTGAAGCTTTCTTT.

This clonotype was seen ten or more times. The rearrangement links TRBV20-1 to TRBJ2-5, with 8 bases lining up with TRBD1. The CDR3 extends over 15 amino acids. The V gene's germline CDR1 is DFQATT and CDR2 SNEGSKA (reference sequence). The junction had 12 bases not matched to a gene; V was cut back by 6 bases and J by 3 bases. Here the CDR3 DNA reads TGCAGTGCCCCAAACACAGGGGGAGGTGAAGAGACCCAGTACTTC. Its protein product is CSAPNTGGGEETQYF.

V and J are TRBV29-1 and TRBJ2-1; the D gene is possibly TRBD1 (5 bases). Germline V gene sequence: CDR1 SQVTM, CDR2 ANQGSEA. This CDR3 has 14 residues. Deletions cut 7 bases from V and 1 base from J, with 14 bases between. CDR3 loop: CSGSYTGSYNEQFF. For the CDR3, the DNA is TGCAGCGGGAGTTACACAGGTTCCTACAATGAGCAGTTCTTC.

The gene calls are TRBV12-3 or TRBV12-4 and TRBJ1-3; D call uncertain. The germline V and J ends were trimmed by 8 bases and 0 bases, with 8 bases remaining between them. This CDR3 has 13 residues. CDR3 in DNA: TGTGCCAGCCTCGCTCACTCTGGAAACACCATATATTTT. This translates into CASLAHSGNTIYF.

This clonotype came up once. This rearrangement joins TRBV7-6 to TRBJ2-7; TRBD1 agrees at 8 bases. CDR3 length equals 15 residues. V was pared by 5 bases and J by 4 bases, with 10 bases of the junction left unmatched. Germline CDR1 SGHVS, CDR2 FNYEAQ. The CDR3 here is CASSEIPGQEYEQYF. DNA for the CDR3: TGTGCCAGCAGCGAAATACCGGGACAGGAGTACGAGCAGTACTTC.

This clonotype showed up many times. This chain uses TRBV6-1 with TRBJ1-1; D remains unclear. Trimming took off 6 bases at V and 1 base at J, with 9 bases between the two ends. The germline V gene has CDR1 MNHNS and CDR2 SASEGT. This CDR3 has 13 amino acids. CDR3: CASRRRENTEAFF. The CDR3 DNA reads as TGTGCCAGCAGACGTCGGGAGAACACTGAAGCTTTCTTT.

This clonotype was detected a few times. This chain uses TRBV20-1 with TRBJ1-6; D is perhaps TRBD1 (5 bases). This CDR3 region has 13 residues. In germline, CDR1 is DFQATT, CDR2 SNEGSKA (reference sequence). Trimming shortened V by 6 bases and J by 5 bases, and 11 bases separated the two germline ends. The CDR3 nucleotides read TGCAGTGCCCTTCCGACAGATAATTCACCCCTCCACTTT. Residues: CSALPTDNSPLHF.

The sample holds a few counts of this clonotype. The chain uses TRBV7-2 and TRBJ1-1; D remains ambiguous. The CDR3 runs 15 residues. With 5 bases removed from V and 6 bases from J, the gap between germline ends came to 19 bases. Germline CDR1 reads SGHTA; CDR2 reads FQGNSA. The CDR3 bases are TGTGCCAGCAGCCTTATACCGGGGTTAGGGCCTGAAGCTTTCTTT. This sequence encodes CASSLIPGLGPEAFF.

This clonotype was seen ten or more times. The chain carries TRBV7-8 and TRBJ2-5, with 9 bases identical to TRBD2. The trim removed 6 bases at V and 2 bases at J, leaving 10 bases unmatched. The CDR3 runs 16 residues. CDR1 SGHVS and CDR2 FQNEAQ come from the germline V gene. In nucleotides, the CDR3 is TGTGCCAGCAGGGTAGGGCGGGGGGGCCGGCAAGAGACCCAGTACTTC. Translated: CASRVGRGGRQETQYF. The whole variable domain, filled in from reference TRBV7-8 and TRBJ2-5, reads GAGVSQSPRYKVAKRGQDVALRCDPISGHVSLFWYQQALGQGPEFLTYFQNEAQLDKSGLPSDRFFAERPEGSVSTLKIQRTQQEDSAVYLCASRVGRGGRQETQYFGPGTRLLVL.

CDR3 nucleotide sequence: TGCAGCGTTGAAGATGGGGGGCCTCAAGAGACCCAGTACTTC. Its translation is CSVEDGGPQETQYF. The chain couples TRBV29-1 to TRBJ2-5; D may be TRBD1 or TRBD2 (6 bases each). Germline assignment: CDR1 SQVTM and CDR2 ANQGSEA. Trimming removed 0 bases at V and 2 bases at J, with 10 bases between. This CDR3 is built from 14 residues.

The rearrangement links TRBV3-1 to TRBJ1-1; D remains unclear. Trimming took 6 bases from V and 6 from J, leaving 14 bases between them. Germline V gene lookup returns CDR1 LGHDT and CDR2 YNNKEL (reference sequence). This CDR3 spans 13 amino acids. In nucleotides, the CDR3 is TGTGCCAGCAGTTTTAGGGTCACCGCTGAAGCTTTCTTT. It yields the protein CASSFRVTAEAFF. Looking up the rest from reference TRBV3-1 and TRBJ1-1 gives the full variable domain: DTAVSQTPKYLVTQMGNDKSIKCEQNLGHDTMYWYKQDSKKFLKIMFSYNNKELIINETVPNRFSPKSPDKAHLNLHINSLELGDSAVYFCASSFRVTAEAFFGQGTRLTVV.

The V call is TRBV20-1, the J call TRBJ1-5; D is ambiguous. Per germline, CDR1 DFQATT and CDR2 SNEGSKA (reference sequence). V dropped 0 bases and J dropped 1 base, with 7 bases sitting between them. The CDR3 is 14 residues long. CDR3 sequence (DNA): TGCAGTGCTAGAGACCCAGCGAGCAATCAGCCCCAGCATTTT. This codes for CSARDPASNQPQHF.

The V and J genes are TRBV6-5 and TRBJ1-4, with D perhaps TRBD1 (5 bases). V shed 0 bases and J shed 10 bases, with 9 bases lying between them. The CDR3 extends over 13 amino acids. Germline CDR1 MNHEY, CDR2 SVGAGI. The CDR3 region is CASSYSGGGKLFF. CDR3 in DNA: TGTGCCAGCAGTTACTCCGGGGGAGGAAAACTGTTTTTT.

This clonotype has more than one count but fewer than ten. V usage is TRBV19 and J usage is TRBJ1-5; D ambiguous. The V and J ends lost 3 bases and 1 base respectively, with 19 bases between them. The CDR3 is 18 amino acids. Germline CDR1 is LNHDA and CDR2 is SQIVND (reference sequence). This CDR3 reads CASSIHPAEPLSNQPQHF. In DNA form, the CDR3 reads TGTGCCAGTAGTATTCATCCGGCGGAGCCTTTAAGCAATCAGCCCCAGCATTTT.

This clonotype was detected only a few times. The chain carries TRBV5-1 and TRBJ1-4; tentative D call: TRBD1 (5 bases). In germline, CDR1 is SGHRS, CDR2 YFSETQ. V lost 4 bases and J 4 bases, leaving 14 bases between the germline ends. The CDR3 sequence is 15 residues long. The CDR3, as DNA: TGCGCCAGCAGCCCGACAGTTGCCGGTAATGAAAAACTGTTTTTT. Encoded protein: CASSPTVAGNEKLFF.

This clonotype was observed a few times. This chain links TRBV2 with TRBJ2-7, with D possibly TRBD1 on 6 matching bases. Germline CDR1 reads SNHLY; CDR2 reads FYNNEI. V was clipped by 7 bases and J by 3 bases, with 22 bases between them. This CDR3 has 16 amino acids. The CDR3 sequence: CASTYERDRQHYEQYF. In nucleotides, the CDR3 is TGTGCCAGCACCTATGAACGAGACAGGCAACACTACGAGCAGTACTTC. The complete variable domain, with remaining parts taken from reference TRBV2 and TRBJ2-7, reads EPEVTQTPSHQVTQMGQEVILRCVPISNHLYFYWYRQILGQKVEFLVSFYNNEISEKSEIFDDQFSVERPDGSNFTLKIRSTKLEDSAMYFCASTYERDRQHYEQYFGPGTRLTVT.